The present T cell receptor (beta chain) was sequenced within a study of T cell responses to AZD1222 COVID-19 vaccine (TCRdb year 2021). Turning to the overall study: AZD1222 recipients given second doses at about 4 weeks or at about 12 weeks were pooled, since spike-specific TCR depth and breadth were not found to differ between the two schedules. A total of 233 trial participants underwent TCR sequencing, of whom some 200 had received two doses of AZD1222 and around 26 had received two doses of the MenACWY control vaccine. Trial participants were enrolled into age subgroups of 18-55, 56-69 and 70-plus years, which contained roughly 140, 27 and 60 TCR-sequenced participants, respectively.

The CDR3 regions of human TCRbeta chains were analyzed by immunosequencing. In the authors' own workflow: TCRs in the repertoires were compared against a reference library of SARS-CoV-2-specific TCRs that had been generated with the MIRA antigen-specificity platform. Breadth was defined as the fraction of unique TCRs that were SARS-CoV-2-associated, and depth was defined as the fraction of total T cells that were SARS-CoV-2-associated. Using the MIRA data, each spike-specific TCR was assigned both to the spike region to which the TCR was reactive and to a CD4 or CD8 class. Log10-transformed breadth and depth values were compared by one-way ANOVA with Sidak's multiple comparisons tests. TCRdb carries this immuneACCESS record with in-frame sequences only. Its versions omit some clonotypes, under half of them owing to an unresolved V gene in the studies checked, with the rest unexplained. The DNA gave D and trimming, while V, J and clone size come from that table. Within this sample are 150,000 to 200,000 clones, with 85% to 95% of them counted one time only. About 3.9% of the sample is in the top ten clones.

From its cysteine to its phenylalanine, the CDR3 spans 15 amino acids. This entry keeps only the CDR3 DNA: 45 bases, framed from base 1. The germline V gene specifies SGHDT as CDR1 and YYEEEE as CDR2. Trimming at the junction amounts to 4 bases on V and 5 bases on J, and the germline ends lie 18 bases apart. The sample's time point label is to be understood as: baseline before first vaccination. The vaccinee samples were drawn from two UK trials, COV001 and COV002, one of which was a single-blind randomized controlled phase 2/3 trial testing AZD1222 (ChAdOx1 nCoV-19) in healthy adults. Trial participant PBMC samples were collected at day 0 and day 28 after the second dose for TCRbeta chain sequencing. In this sample, this clone turned up once. What antigen it recognizes has not been identified. Base qualities were left out, and no much larger clone turns up one base away. Overall study outcomes, separate from this receptor: Only five to seven AZD1222 recipients were SARS-CoV-2 seropositive at baseline, limiting conclusions about previously exposed vaccinees. The vaccine-associated CD4 TCRs covered the entire spike protein, and the dominant responses fell in regions 160-218 and 743-854. Participants were mostly white British, with more females than males. The authors suggested clonal diversity may have been underestimated. Because no day 14 peak-response samples were available, the repertoires could be characterized only after the peak T cell response. A significant rise in spike-specific TCR breadth and depth was observed after two AZD1222 doses relative to day 0 and relative to MenACWY recipients. Epitopes outside the regions mutated in the B.1.351 and B.1.1.7 variants were reportedly recognized by nearly half of the unique spike-specific TCRs. In the small 56-69-year group, the increase in depth fell short of significance, most likely because of low power.

Source: peripheral blood, taken on day 0 of AZD1222 vaccination. The chain was built from TRBV5-6 and TRBJ2-5, with TRBD1 tentatively as D gene (6 bases match). The receptor's source is an adult in good health. For the CDR3, the sequence is CASSRRDTGAETQYF. The nucleotide sequence is given as TGTGCCAGCAGCCGCCGGGACACCGGAGCGGAGACCCAGTACTTC. With the rest looked up from the reference TRBV5-6 and TRBJ2-5 genes rather than sequenced, the full variable domain is DAGVTQSPTHLIKTRGQQVTLRCSPKSGHDTVSWYQQALGQGPQFIFQYYEEEERQRGNFPDRFSGHQFPNYSSELNVNALLLGDSALYLCASSRRDTGAETQYFGPGTRLLVL.